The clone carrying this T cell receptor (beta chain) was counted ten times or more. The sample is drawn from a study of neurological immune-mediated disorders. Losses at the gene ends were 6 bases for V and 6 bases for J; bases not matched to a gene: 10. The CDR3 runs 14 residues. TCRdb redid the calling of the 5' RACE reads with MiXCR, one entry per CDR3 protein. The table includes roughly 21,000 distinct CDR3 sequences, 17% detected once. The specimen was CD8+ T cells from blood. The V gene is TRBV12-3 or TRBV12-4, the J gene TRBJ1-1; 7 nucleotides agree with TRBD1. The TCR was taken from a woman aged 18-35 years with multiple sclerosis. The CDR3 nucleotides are TGTGCCAGCAGCCCGGACAGGCAAGTCCCTGAAGCTTTCTTT. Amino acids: CASSPDRQVPEAFF.